The entry below describes one T cell receptor beta chain. J was trimmed by 9 bases and V by 3 bases; bases with no gene match: 4. This CDR3 is 14 amino acids long. Germline values: CDR1 SNHLY, CDR2 FYNNEI. Profiled with immunoSEQ multiplex PCR; TCRdb holds only in-frame clones, not every one. The table shows around 200,000 clones, with roughly nine tenths occurring only once. The source of the sample is a study of blood T cell repertoires in COVID-19. Study information: Specimens from acute and convalescent COVID-19 originated in the United States, Italy and Spain. Sources were T cells, B-cell-depleted T cells, or PBMCs; the material itself was cDNA or gDNA.

Sequenced material: peripheral blood. The TCR was taken from a woman aged 45-65 years with acute or convalescent COVID-19. The rearrangement uses TRBV2 and TRBJ1-6; 8 bases map to TRBD1. The CDR3: CASSEGQVASPLHF. In nucleotides, the CDR3 is TGTGCCAGCAGTGAGGGACAGGTTGCTTCACCCCTCCACTTT.